The text below deals with one T cell receptor beta chain. The antigen remains undetermined. The CDR3 is made up of 15 amino acids. CDR1 and CDR2 (germline): SGDLS, YYNGEE. The germline V and J ends were trimmed by 0 bases and 3 bases, with 13 bases remaining between them. Primers included in the PCR were 60 Vbeta and 13 Jbeta primers. The protocol was immunoSEQ multiplex PCR, while the TCRdb copy is restricted to in-frame clones and leaves out a portion. The table records around 150,000 clones, about four fifths of them present only once. This sample was taken from a study of cytomegalovirus exposure and HLA in healthy donors. Study-wide background: Of all 400 or so donors who were genotyped, roughly 81% belonged to the Caucasian-associated ancestry cluster. Notes on the study in general: V- and J-gene trimming of TCR beta was linked (in a later analysis) to a missense DCLRE1C variant.

The receptor's source is a male donor in good health and CMV-seropositive. V usage is TRBV9 and J usage is TRBJ2-7; weak D call: TRBD1 (5 bases). The specimen sequenced was PBMCs. CDR3 coding DNA: TGTGCCAGCAGCGTAGCAGGGAAGGCTAACTACGAGCAGTACTTC. Its protein product is CASSVAGKANYEQYF.